This TCR beta chain was captured by sequencing in a study of a mutant IDH1 vaccine in newly diagnosed glioma. Study details: Eight vaccinations were given in weeks 1, 3, 5, 7, 11, 15, 19 and 23. Radiotherapy alone preceded vaccination by 4-6 weeks; alternatively, vaccination started with temozolomide cycles. Study-level results: Seemingly, pseudoprogression had no relation to changes in the top peripheral T cell clonotypes. Vaccine-induced immune responses were detected in around 93% of patients.

This clone came up a few times. Its antigen is not identified. Indicated time point: week 23, last vaccination. It was 300 ug of mutant IDH1 20-mer peptide that made up each vaccine dose, given with topical imiquimod. The table came from immunoSEQ multiplex PCR; TCRdb's copy has only in-frame clones and leaves some out. There are about 43,000 clones in the sample; around 85% occur only once, and 2% to 3% lies in the top ten. V was clipped by 3 bases and J by 7 bases; unmatched bases: 9. The CDR3 sequence is 15 residues long. Germline CDR1 is LGHNA and CDR2 is YSLEER. This material consisted of PBMCs, taken from a glioma patient whose treatment included an IDH1 peptide vaccine. The sequence was obtained from a young woman with glioma. Some clones in this sample may be carry-over from other donors' samples. J is TRBJ1-5 and V is TRBV4-3; 7 positions match TRBD1. The CDR3 DNA follows: TGCGCCAGCAGCCAGGATAAGACAGGGCTGCAGCCCCAGCATTTT. It translates to CASSQDKTGLQPQHF.